The entry below describes one TCR beta chain. The data were obtained in a study of PD-1 and CTLA-4 blockade in melanoma. The method was immunoSEQ multiplex PCR; TCRdb's version includes in-frame clones alone and lacks a portion of them. The data show approximately 33,000 clones, 91% seen once. Germline loops: CDR1 SEHNR, CDR2 FQNEAQ (reference sequence). CDR3 length: 13 residues. V lost 0 bases and J 9 bases, leaving 11 bases between the germline ends. This sequence joins TRBV7-9 and TRBJ2-5, with a tentative D call TRBD2 (6 bases). The material sequenced was CD8+ T cells from peripheral blood, taken from a patient given anti-PD-1 treatment. The clonotype was recovered from a human donor with melanoma. The CDR3 is CASSLAPGEAQYF. In nucleotides, the CDR3 is TGTGCCAGCAGCTTAGCCCCGGGGGAGGCCCAGTACTTC. The variable domain in full, completed from reference TRBV7-9 and TRBJ2-5, reads DTGVSQNPRHKITKRGQNVTFRCDPISEHNRLYWYRQTLGQGPEFLTYFQNEAQLEKSRLLSDRFSAERPKGSFSTLEIQRTEQGDSAMYLCASSLAPGEAQYFGPGTRLLVL.